The text below deals with one TCR beta chain. Sample-barcoded 5' priming and a J-beta primer mix drove a second PCR of 7 to 11 cycles. In TCRdb, the 5' RACE reads were re-called with MiXCR into one record per CDR3 protein. Here the sample spans approximately 730,000 distinct CDR3 sequences, about 48% being singletons. The data belong to a study of blood T cells in healthy people across ages. Study-level information: Capturing about one barcoded beta molecule per two T cells was achieved by template switching.

The clonotype originates from a man at least 80 years old in good health. The source material was blood.

CDR3 DNA: TGCAGCGTCTCGACAGGGGATTATGGCTACACCTTC. This codes for CSVSTGDYGYTF. The chain combines TRBV29-1 with TRBJ1-2; 8 bases are shared with TRBD1. Germline lookup yields CDR1 SQVTM and CDR2 ANQGSEA. This CDR3 has 12 amino acids. After removal of 6 bases from V and 5 bases from J, the junction contained 5 bases not matched to a gene.